The T cell receptor (beta chain) under discussion was sequenced for a study of T-cell reconstitution after alpha-beta-depleted transplantation in children. Overall study results and limits: Reportedly, roughly two months post-transplant, alpha-beta T cells arose from several hundred expanded graft clones. Diversity of TCRbeta at day 60 was high in some patients, arising from surviving recipient T cells and thymic progenitors. Once a year had passed after transplant, T-cell counts and diversity came mostly from newly produced T cells.

This CDR3 is 13 amino acids long. Germline CDR1 is SGHAT and CDR2 is FQDESV (reference sequence). V shed 5 bases and J shed 2 bases, with 7 bases lying between them. This clonotype has just a few counts. As yet, its antigen is unknown. Library preparation (for TCRbeta) was performed with unique molecular identifiers. TCRdb used MiXCR to reprocess the PCR reads, holding one entry per CDR3 protein. The sample comprises 300,000 to 400,000 distinct CDR3 sequences, around 15% of which are singletons, and roughly 40% rests with the top ten. This receptor was taken from a male patient between 2 and 10 years old who had a stem cell transplant for acute lymphoblastic leukemia, so the T cells may come from the graft donor. Sequencing used PBMCs, mostly from graft donor cells, obtained 360 days after TCRalphabeta/CD19-depleted stem cell transplant. This chain links TRBV11-1 with TRBJ2-4; D is unclear. CDR3 residues: CASSAVSKNIQYF. Written as DNA, the CDR3 is TGTGCCAGCAGCGCCGTCTCCAAAAACATTCAGTACTTC.